A selection of T cell receptor beta chains follows, all from one sample in a study of graft-versus-host responses after intestinal transplantation. TCRdb's table, derived via immunoSEQ multiplex PCR, lists solely in-frame clones and lacks some. The sample shows some 69,000 clones, roughly 92% of them seen only once. The specimen comprised bone marrow, sampled approximately 700 days after intestinal transplantation. The source of these receptors is a human patient who received an intestinal transplant, so some T cells may come from the graft donor. CDR3s include the opening cysteine and the closing phenylalanine or tryptophan. A D gene is named only where the DNA matches it firmly. Not every row has a clone size; where given, it reads once, few, many or a size class.

d_call	v_call	j_call	clone_size	cdr3_aa	cdr3_nt
.	TRBV29-1	TRBJ1-1	.	CSGRAGPNTEAFF	TGCAGCGGGAGGGCAGGCCCGAACACTGAAGCTTTCTTT
.	TRBV10-3	TRBJ1-1	once	CASSQQGTEAFF	TGTGCCAGCAGTCAGCAGGGGACTGAAGCTTTCTTT
.	TRBV2	TRBJ2-7	.	CASSGGWGGEQYF	TGTGCCAGCAGTGGGGGTTGGGGTGGCGAGCAGTACTTC
TRBD1	TRBV18	TRBJ1-1	.	CASSPDRAGIAFF	TGTGCCAGCTCACCGGACAGGGCAGGGATTGCTTTCTTT
.	TRBV19	TRBJ2-2	.	CASSKRVAGSTGELFF	TGTGCCAGTAGTAAGAGGGTGGCCGGCAGTACCGGGGAGCTGTTTTTT
TRBD2	TRBV2	TRBJ2-3	.	CASAGGVHTDTQYF	TGTGCCAGTGCGGGGGGAGTCCACACAGATACGCAGTATTTT
.	TRBV9	TRBJ1-1	few	CASSVESNTEAFF	TGTGCCAGCAGCGTAGAGTCGAACACTGAAGCTTTCTTT
.	TRBV6-5	TRBJ2-1	.	CASRGRGDNEQFF	TGTGCCAGCAGGGGGAGGGGGGACAATGAGCAGTTCTTC
TRBD1	TRBV7-9	TRBJ1-1	.	CASRGGTGVEAFF	TGTGCCAGCAGGGGGGGGACAGGAGTAGAAGCTTTCTTT
.	TRBV6-5	TRBJ2-7	.	CASSSSSGGNEQYF	TGTGCCAGCAGTTCTTCTTCCGGGGGCAACGAGCAGTACTTC
TRBD1	TRBV15	TRBJ1-1	.	CATSGTGTTEAFF	TGTGCCACCAGCGGGACAGGGACTACTGAAGCTTTCTTT
.	TRBV9	TRBJ1-1	.	CASSSTGASTEAFF	TGTGCCAGCAGCTCCACGGGGGCTAGCACTGAAGCTTTCTTT
.	TRBV7-3	TRBJ2-7	.	CASSLSRGNEQYF	TGTGCCAGCAGCTTATCCCGGGGAAACGAGCAGTACTTC
.	TRBV7-3	TRBJ2-3	.	CASSFGPTDTQYF	TGTGCCAGCAGCTTCGGGCCCACAGATACGCAGTATTTT
.	TRBV7-3	TRBJ1-2	.	CASALDGSGGYTF	TGTGCCAGCGCCCTGGATGGGAGTGGTGGCTACACCTTC
TRBD2	TRBV29-1	TRBJ2-1	.	CSVDGTSGSYNEQFF	TGCAGCGTTGATGGGACTAGCGGGTCCTACAATGAGCAGTTCTTC
.	TRBV10-2	TRBJ1-1	.	CASSQHLTEAFF	TGCGCCAGCAGTCAACACCTCACTGAAGCTTTCTTT
.	TRBV6-5	TRBJ1-1	.	CASRRSMNTEAFF	TGTGCCAGCAGGCGATCCATGAACACTGAAGCTTTCTTT
TRBD1	TRBV4-1	TRBJ1-5	.	CASSQDGGTGQNQPQHF	TGCGCCAGCAGCCAAGATGGGGGGACAGGGCAGAATCAGCCCCAGCATTTT
.	TRBV27	TRBJ2-1	.	CASSPGWDGNEQFF	TGTGCCAGCAGTCCCGGTTGGGATGGTAATGAGCAGTTCTTC
TRBD1	TRBV4-1	TRBJ2-3	.	CASSQDGQGTDAQYF	TGCGCCAGCAGCCAAGACGGACAGGGCACAGATGCGCAGTATTTT
.	TRBV10-1	TRBJ2-7	few	CASSDGGSFEQYF	TGCGCCAGCAGTGATGGGGGGTCGTTCGAGCAGTACTTC
TRBD2	TRBV5-4	TRBJ2-1	.	CASSLGAGGQDEQFF	TGTGCCAGCAGCTTGGGGGCGGGAGGTCAAGATGAGCAGTTCTTC
TRBD2	TRBV19	TRBJ2-3	.	CASSIASGRTDTQYF	TGTGCCAGTAGTATAGCTAGCGGGCGCACAGATACGCAGTATTTT
TRBD2	TRBV27	TRBJ2-3	few	CASSSRAGGRLATDTQYF	TGTGCCAGCAGTTCGAGGGCCGGGGGGAGACTAGCGACAGATACGCAGTATTTT
TRBD2	TRBV25-1	TRBJ2-3	.	CASSESGGGGTDTQYF	TGTGCCAGCAGTGAATCAGGCGGGGGGGGCACAGATACGCAGTATTTT
.	TRBV7-6	TRBJ1-1	.	CASSLDRGGTEAFF	TGTGCCAGCAGCTTAGATAGGGGGGGTACTGAAGCTTTCTTT
TRBD1	TRBV6-9	TRBJ1-5	.	CASSYGTGGNQPQHF	TGTGCCAGCAGTTACGGGACAGGGGGAAATCAGCCCCAGCATTTT
.	TRBV2	TRBJ1-2	.	CASSEQGHYGYTF	TGTGCCAGCAGTGAGCAGGGGCACTATGGCTACACCTTC
TRBD1	TRBV30	TRBJ1-2	few	CAWSGFTGDNTF	TGTGCCTGGAGTGGTTTCACAGGGGACAACACCTTC
TRBD2	TRBV4-1	TRBJ2-3	.	CASSYETSGGSYTQYF	TGCGCCAGCAGTTATGAGACTAGCGGGGGGTCCTATACGCAGTATTTT
.	TRBV27	TRBJ2-3	.	CASSFWGSTQYF	TGTGCCAGCAGTTTCTGGGGATCTACGCAGTATTTT
.	TRBV7-6	TRBJ2-1	.	CASSLNNRNEQFF	TGTGCCAGCAGCCTTAACAACCGCAATGAGCAGTTCTTC
.	TRBV7-6	TRBJ2-3	.	CASSPRGSPDTQYF	TGTGCCAGCAGCCCCCGTGGATCCCCAGATACGCAGTATTTT
TRBD1	TRBV6-5	TRBJ2-5	.	CASSYGYRGGQETQYF	TGTGCCAGCAGTTATGGCTACAGGGGCGGACAAGAGACCCAGTACTTC
TRBD2	TRBV5-4	TRBJ2-2	.	CASSLDRGVSTGELFF	TGTGCCAGCAGCTTGGATCGGGGGGTGAGCACCGGGGAGCTGTTTTTT
.	TRBV28	TRBJ1-5	.	CASTTPEGGGNQPQHF	TGTGCCAGTACGACCCCTGAGGGGGGTGGCAATCAGCCCCAGCATTTT
.	TRBV5-1	TRBJ1-3	.	CASSLGSDSGNTIYF	TGCGCCAGCAGCTTGGGCTCAGACTCTGGAAACACCATATATTTT
.	TRBV13	TRBJ2-1	.	CASSQTINEQFF	TGTGCCAGCAGCCAAACAATCAATGAGCAGTTCTTC